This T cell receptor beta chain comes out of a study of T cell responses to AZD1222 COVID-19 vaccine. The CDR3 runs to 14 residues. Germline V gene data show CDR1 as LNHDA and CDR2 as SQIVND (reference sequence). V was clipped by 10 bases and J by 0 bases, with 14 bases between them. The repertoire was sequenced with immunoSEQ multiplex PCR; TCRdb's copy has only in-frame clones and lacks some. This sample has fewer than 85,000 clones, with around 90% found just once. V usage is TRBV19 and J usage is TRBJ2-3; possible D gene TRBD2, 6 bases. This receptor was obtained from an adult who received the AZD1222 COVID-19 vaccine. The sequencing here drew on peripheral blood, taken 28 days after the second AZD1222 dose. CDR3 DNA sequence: TGTGCCACTGGACCGGGACTCAGCACAGATACGCAGTATTTT. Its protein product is CATGPGLSTDTQYF.